The 13 T cell receptor beta chains given below trace back to one sample, sequenced in a study of early T cells in non-severe SARS-CoV-2 infection. TCRdb re-analysed the 5' RACE reads in MiXCR, keeping a single row per CDR3 protein. The sample shows 65,000 to 85,000 distinct CDR3 sequences, around 13% of them seen only once. Input material: whole blood. These receptors originate from an adult who was a healthcare worker with PCR-confirmed SARS-CoV-2 infection or an uninfected control (not recorded which).

The J gene is TRBJ2-4, the V gene TRBV7-9; possibly TRBD2 for D (6 bases). V was clipped by 4 bases and J by 0 bases, with 7 bases between them. The CDR3 totals 14 residues. The germline CDR1 and CDR2 sequences are SEHNR and FQNEAQ (reference sequence). CDR3 loop: CASSSGLAKNIQYF. CDR3 nucleotides: TGTGCCAGCAGCTCGGGACTAGCCAAAAACATTCAGTACTTC.

The chain carries TRBV20-1 and TRBJ2-5; either TRBD1 or TRBD2 may supply D (5 bases each). Per germline, CDR1 DFQATT and CDR2 SNEGSKA (reference sequence). The CDR3 spans 13 residues. V lost 5 bases and J lost 1, with 11 bases in between. CDR3 protein: CSAVRDGQETQYF. The DNA of the CDR3 is TGCAGTGCTGTAAGGGACGGCCAAGAGACCCAGTACTTC.

V is TRBV7-2 and J is TRBJ2-7; TRBD1 or TRBD2 may be the D gene (6 bases each). Germline V gene lookup returns CDR1 SGHTA and CDR2 FQGNSA. V dropped 5 bases and J dropped 0 bases, with 14 bases sitting between them. The CDR3 runs to 15 residues. CDR3 sequence: CASSRGRDLSYEQYF. The CDR3 DNA follows: TGTGCCAGCAGCCGGGGGCGGGACCTCTCCTACGAGCAGTACTTC.

The sample holds many counts of this clonotype. The chain couples TRBV20-1 to TRBJ2-7, with 9 positions matching TRBD2. This CDR3 is 14 amino acids long. The V segment lost 4 bases and the J segment 0 bases; nucleotides outside the gene matches: 4. The V gene's germline CDR1 is DFQATT and CDR2 SNEGSKA (reference sequence). Here the CDR3 DNA reads TGCAGTGCTATCAAAGCGGGAGGCTCCTACGAGCAGTACTTC. Protein product: CSAIKAGGSYEQYF.

This clonotype was detected a few times. The V and J genes are TRBV12-3 or TRBV12-4 and TRBJ2-3, with 11 bases that match TRBD1. There are 15 residues in the CDR3. The ends lost 6 bases at V and 5 bases at J; junction bases unmatched: 7. In nucleotides, the CDR3 is TGTGCCAGCAGACCCAGGACAGGGGGCAAAGATACGCAGTATTTT. Its protein is CASRPRTGGKDTQYF.

This clonotype was counted a single time. The rearrangement joins TRBV27 to TRBJ2-7, with 10 bases aligning to TRBD1. The V gene end was trimmed by 6 bases and the J gene end by 6 bases; junction bases not matched to a gene: 2. CDR1 is MNHEY and CDR2 is SMNVEV in the germline V gene (reference sequence). This CDR3 is 12 amino acids long. CDR3 DNA: TGTGCCAGCAGGACAGGGGGCAGCGAGCAGTACTTC. It encodes CASRTGGSEQYF.

In its sample, this clonotype was seen a few times. The V gene is TRBV5-1, the J gene TRBJ2-7; D remains unclear. The CDR3 extends over 14 amino acids. The germline V gene encodes CDR1 SGHRS and CDR2 YFSETQ. V shed 4 bases and J shed 2 bases, with 13 bases lying between them. CDR3 bases: TGCGCCAGCAGCGAGAGGTGGTTTACCTACGAGCAGTACTTC. This encodes CASSERWFTYEQYF.

This clonotype was observed a handful of times. The chain links TRBV18 to TRBJ2-5; no definite D call. Germline CDR1 reads KGHSH; CDR2 reads LQKENI. Trimming removed 1 base from V and 0 bases from J, with 6 bases in between. The CDR3 is made up of 14 amino acids. In DNA form, the CDR3 reads TGTGCCAGCTCACCACTGTCAGACCAAGAGACCCAGTACTTC. Translated, it gives CASSPLSDQETQYF. The full variable domain, in which reference TRBV18 and TRBJ2-5 provide the parts outside the CDR3, is NAGVMQNPRHLVRRRGQEARLRCSPMKGHSHVYWYRQLPEEGLKFMVYLQKENIIDESGMPKERFSAEFPKEGPSILRIQQVVRGDSAAYFCASSPLSDQETQYFGPGTRLLVL.

This clonotype was detected a few times. The chain has TRBV10-1 and TRBJ1-5; D is ambiguous. The germline V gene encodes CDR1 WNHNN and CDR2 SYGVQD (reference sequence). Trimming stripped 6 bases from V and 1 base from J, with 19 bases between. CDR3 length equals 17 residues. CDR3 sequence (DNA): TGCGCCAGCAGGGAGAGAATGCCGATTATGAGCAATCAGCCCCAGCATTTT. Its translation: CASRERMPIMSNQPQHF.

This clonotype was seen more than once but under ten times. The chain links TRBV29-1 to TRBJ2-7; D may be TRBD2 (6 bases). This CDR3 has 14 residues. Trimming shortened V by 4 bases and J by 0 bases, and 13 bases separated the two germline ends. Germline V lookup: CDR1 SQVTM, CDR2 ANQGSEA. In DNA, the CDR3 is TGCAGCGTTGCCGGGACTCGAAGCTCCTACGAGCAGTACTTC. Protein: CSVAGTRSSYEQYF.

J is TRBJ2-3 and V is TRBV28, with D unclear. Trimming stripped 4 bases from V and 2 bases from J, with 10 bases between. The germline V gene encodes CDR1 MDHEN and CDR2 SYDVKM. The CDR3 loop spans 14 amino acids. The CDR3 loop is CASSYPLITDTQYF. DNA of the CDR3: TGTGCCAGCAGTTACCCCCTAATCACAGATACGCAGTATTTT.

This clonotype showed up many times. This chain joins TRBV11-2 and TRBJ1-1; D uncertain. CDR1 and CDR2 (germline): SGHAT, FQNNGV. The CDR3 is 16 amino acids. Trimming took off 5 bases at V and 1 base at J, with 17 bases between the two ends. CDR3 DNA: TGTGCCAGCAGCCAACGGACCGGAATGGAGAACACTGAAGCTTTCTTT. It is translated as CASSQRTGMENTEAFF.

This clonotype was seen ten or more times. The chain carries TRBV9 and TRBJ2-2; D remains ambiguous. There are 14 residues in the CDR3. Trimming removed 4 bases at V and 2 bases at J, with 9 bases between. The germline V gene encodes CDR1 SGDLS and CDR2 YYNGEE. This chain's CDR3 is CASSWTVNTGELFF. Written as DNA, the CDR3 is TGTGCCAGCAGCTGGACCGTCAACACCGGGGAGCTGTTTTTT. The full variable domain, in which reference TRBV9 and TRBJ2-2 provide the parts outside the CDR3, is DSGVTQTPKHLITATGQRVTLRCSPRSGDLSVYWYQQSLDQGLQFLIQYYNGEERAKGNILERFSAQQFPDLHSELNLSSLELGDSALYFCASSWTVNTGELFFGEGSRLTVL.